This T cell receptor beta chain was documented in a study of cytomegalovirus exposure and HLA in healthy donors. General study findings and limits: Most sequenced TCRs were rare (though some public TCRs occurred in many donors).

The germline CDR1 and CDR2 sequences are DFQATT and SNEGSKA (reference sequence). The CDR3 is made up of 11 amino acids. PCR used 60 Vbeta primers and 13 Jbeta primers. In the original analysis: The count from a later analysis was 79 million or so unique TCR beta chains, 9 million to 12 million of them shared. Only in-frame clones appear in the TCRdb table, and some are missing; sequencing was by immunoSEQ multiplex PCR. V, J and clone size derive from that table, while D and trimming were established from the DNA sequence. The profile covers 150,000 to 200,000 clones, with 68% appearing a single time and less than 1.5% taken by the ten largest. Turning to this clone: The antigen is not known.

The clonotype was recovered from a man between 50 and 59 years old in good health and CMV-seronegative. J is TRBJ2-1 and V is TRBV20-1; D is perhaps TRBD1 (5 bases). The sample consisted of PBMCs. CDR3 DNA: TGCAGCACACCTAGGGGTTGGGAGCAGTTCTTC. This translates into CSTPRGWEQFF.